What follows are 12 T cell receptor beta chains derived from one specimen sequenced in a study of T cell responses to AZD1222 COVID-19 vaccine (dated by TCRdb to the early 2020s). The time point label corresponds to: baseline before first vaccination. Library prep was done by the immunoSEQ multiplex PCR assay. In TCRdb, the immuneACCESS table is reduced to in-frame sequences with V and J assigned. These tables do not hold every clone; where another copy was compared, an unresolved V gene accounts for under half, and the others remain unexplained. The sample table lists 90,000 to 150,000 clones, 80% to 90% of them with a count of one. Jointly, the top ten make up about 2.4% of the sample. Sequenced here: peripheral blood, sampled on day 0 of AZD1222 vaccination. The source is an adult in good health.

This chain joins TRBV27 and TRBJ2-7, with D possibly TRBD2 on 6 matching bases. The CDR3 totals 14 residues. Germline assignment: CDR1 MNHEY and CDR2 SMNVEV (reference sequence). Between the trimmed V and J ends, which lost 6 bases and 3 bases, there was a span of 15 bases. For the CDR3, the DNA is TGTGCCAGCAGCGACTTGGGACTCAACTACGAGCAGTACTTC. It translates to CASSDLGLNYEQYF.

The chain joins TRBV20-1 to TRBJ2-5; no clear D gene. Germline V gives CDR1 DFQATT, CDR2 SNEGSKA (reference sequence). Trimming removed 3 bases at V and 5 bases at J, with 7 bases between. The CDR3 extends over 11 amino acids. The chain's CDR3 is CSARVEETQYF. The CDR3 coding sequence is TGCAGTGCTAGGGTAGAGGAGACCCAGTACTTC.

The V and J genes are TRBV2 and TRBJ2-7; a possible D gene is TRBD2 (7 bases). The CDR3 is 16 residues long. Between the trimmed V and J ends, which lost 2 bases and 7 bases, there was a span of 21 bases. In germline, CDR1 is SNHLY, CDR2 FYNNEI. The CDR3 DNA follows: TGTGCCAGCAGTGAACTCGGGTGGGGGCCCGGGAGGGAGCAGTACTTC. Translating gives CASSELGWGPGREQYF.

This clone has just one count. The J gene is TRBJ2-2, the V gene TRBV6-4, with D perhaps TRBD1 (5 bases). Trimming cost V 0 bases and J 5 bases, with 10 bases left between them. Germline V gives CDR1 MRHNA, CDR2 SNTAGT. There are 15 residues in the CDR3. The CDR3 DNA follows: TGTGCCAGCAGTGACTCAATTGCAGGGACCGGGGAGCTGTTTTTT. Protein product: CASSDSIAGTGELFF.

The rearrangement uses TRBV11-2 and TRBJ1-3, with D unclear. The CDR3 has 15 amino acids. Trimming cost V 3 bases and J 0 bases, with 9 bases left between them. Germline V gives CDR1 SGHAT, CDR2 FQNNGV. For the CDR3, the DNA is TGTGCCAGCAGCTTTTCTGCGTCCTCTGGAAACACCATATATTTT. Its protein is CASSFSASSGNTIYF. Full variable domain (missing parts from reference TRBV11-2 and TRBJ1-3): EAGVAQSPRYKIIEKRQSVAFWCNPISGHATLYWYQQILGQGPKLLIQFQNNGVVDDSQLPKDRFSAERLKGVDSTLKIQPAKLEDSAVYLCASSFSASSGNTIYFGEGSWLTVV.

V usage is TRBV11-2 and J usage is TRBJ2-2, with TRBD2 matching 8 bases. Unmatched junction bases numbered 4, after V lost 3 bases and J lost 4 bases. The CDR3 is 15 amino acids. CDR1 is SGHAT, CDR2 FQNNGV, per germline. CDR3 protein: CASSLRGAFTGELFF. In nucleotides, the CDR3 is TGTGCCAGCAGCTTGCGGGGGGCGTTCACCGGGGAGCTGTTTTTT.

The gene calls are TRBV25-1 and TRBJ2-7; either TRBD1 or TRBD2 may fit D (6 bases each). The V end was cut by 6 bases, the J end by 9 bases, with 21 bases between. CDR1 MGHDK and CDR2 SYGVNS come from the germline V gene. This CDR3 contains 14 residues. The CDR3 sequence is CASRGFGGHAGQYF. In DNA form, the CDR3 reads TGTGCCAGCAGAGGGTTCGGGGGACACGCGGGGCAGTACTTC.

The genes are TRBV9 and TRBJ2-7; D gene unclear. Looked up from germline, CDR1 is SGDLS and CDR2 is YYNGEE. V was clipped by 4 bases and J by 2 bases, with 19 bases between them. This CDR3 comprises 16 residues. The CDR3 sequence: CASSPSAAITPYEQYF. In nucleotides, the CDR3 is TGTGCCAGCAGCCCCTCTGCCGCTATAACCCCCTACGAGCAGTACTTC.

This CDR3 reads CASSWGLLDNEQFF. CDR3 bases: TGTGCCAGTAGTTGGGGGCTTTTGGACAATGAGCAGTTCTTC. This sequence joins TRBV19 and TRBJ2-1; possible D gene TRBD1, 6 bases. Per germline, CDR1 LNHDA and CDR2 SQIVND (reference sequence). This CDR3 has 14 residues. V lost 5 bases, J lost 5 bases, and 13 bases lay in between.

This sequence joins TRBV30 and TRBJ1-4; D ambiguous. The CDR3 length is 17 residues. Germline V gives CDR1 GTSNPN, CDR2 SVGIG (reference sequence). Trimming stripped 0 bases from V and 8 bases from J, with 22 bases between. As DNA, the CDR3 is TGTGCCTGGAGTGTACAAAGTTTTCGGGCATTAGAAGAAAAACTGTTTTTT. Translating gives CAWSVQSFRALEEKLFF.

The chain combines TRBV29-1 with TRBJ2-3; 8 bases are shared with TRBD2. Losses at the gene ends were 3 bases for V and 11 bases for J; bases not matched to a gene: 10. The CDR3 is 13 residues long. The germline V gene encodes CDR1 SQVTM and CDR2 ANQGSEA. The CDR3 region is CSVEDPGGLGQYF. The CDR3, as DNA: TGCAGCGTTGAGGACCCGGGGGGGCTGGGGCAGTATTTT.

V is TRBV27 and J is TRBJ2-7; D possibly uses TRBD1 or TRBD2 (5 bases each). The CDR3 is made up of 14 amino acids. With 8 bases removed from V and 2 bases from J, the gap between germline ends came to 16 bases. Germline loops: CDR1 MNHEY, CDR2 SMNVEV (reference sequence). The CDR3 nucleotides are TGTGCCAGCGGGACGGTCCGAGACGCCTACGAGCAGTACTTC. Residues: CASGTVRDAYEQYF.